This TCR beta chain was captured in a study of T-cell memory formation after mild COVID-19. TCRdb reanalysed the 5' RACE reads using MiXCR and keeps one entry per CDR3 protein. The sample yields around 420,000 distinct CDR3 sequences, 20% to 30% seen once. CDR1 is SGHNT and CDR2 is YYREEE in the germline V gene (reference sequence). The CDR3 contains 17 residues. V was cut by 4 bases and J by 7 bases, with 23 bases left in between. Sequencing was done on a sample of PBMCs or a T cell subset sorted from them (not recorded which). The receptor was isolated from an adult woman who had mild COVID-19 (a few samples of this study predate the infection). Cell type and time point are not known. The rearrangement joins TRBV5-4 to TRBJ2-2, with D possibly being TRBD1 (6 bases). This CDR3 reads CASSPAGAGPPSGELFF. The DNA of the CDR3 is TGTGCCAGCAGCCCAGCAGGGGCCGGGCCCCCGAGCGGGGAGCTGTTTTTT.